The 27 T cell receptor beta chains below all came from one sample that was sequenced in a study of patients and donors after allogeneic stem cell transplantation. MiXCR, applied by TCRdb to the RT-PCR reads, yields one record per CDR3 protein. The sample consists of about 200,000 distinct CDR3 sequences, around 41% of them appearing once. Sequenced material: blood, either unsorted or a sorted T cell fraction (not recorded which). These receptors were collected from a human donor who was either an allogeneic HSCT recipient or a stem cell or donor lymphocyte infusion donor (not recorded which). It is not recorded whose cells these are; they may come from a transplant donor.

A note on this clonotype: Relative to the germline gene, one junction end is altered; a read error may explain this. J is TRBJ1-1 and V is TRBV3-1, with a possible D match to TRBD1 (6 bases). The CDR3 has 14 amino acids. Germline CDR1 is LGHDT and CDR2 is YNNKEL (reference sequence). The CDR3 DNA sequence: TGTGCCAGCAGCCGCGGCGGGGGGGACACTGAAGTTTTCTTT. Amino acids: CASSRGGGDTEVFF.

The chain recombines TRBV7-6 with TRBJ2-3; D perhaps matches TRBD2 (8 bases). CDR3 length: 17 residues. The germline V gene encodes CDR1 SGHVS and CDR2 FNYEAQ. The V end lost 4 bases, the J end lost 4 bases, and 21 bases lay between the germline ends. The CDR3 DNA sequence: TGTGCCAGCAGCTCGAGGGGGCGCGGGGGGCCCCCAGATACGCAGTATTTT. Translation gives CASSSRGRGGPPDTQYF.

The sample holds many counts of this clonotype. V gene TRBV20-1 combines with J gene TRBJ1-5; 7 bases are a match to TRBD1. CDR1 DFQATT and CDR2 SNEGSKA come from the germline V gene (reference sequence). V was clipped by 3 bases and J by 5 bases; unmatched bases: 7. The CDR3 has 14 residues. In DNA form, the CDR3 reads TGCAGTGCTAGCCCCAGGACAGGACATCAGCCCCAGCATTTT. Protein: CSASPRTGHQPQHF.

This chain links TRBV9 with TRBJ2-1; TRBD1 is a possible D gene (5 bases). CDR1 SGDLS and CDR2 YYNGEE come from the germline V gene. The CDR3 length is 15 residues. V was shortened by 3 bases and J by 5 bases, with 15 bases between the two germline ends. The CDR3 reads CASSGSPTRDNEQFF. In nucleotides, the CDR3 is TGTGCCAGCAGCGGGTCCCCGACCAGGGACAATGAGCAGTTCTTC.

This clonotype was seen only a few times. V gene TRBV11-2 combines with J gene TRBJ1-1, with D hard to call. Germline-derived CDR1 and CDR2 are SGHAT and FQNNGV. The CDR3 is 13 amino acids. V lost 7 bases and J 0 bases, leaving 9 bases between the germline ends. CDR3 sequence: CASTRTVNTEAFF. CDR3 bases: TGTGCCAGCACCAGGACGGTGAACACTGAAGCTTTCTTT. Filled out from reference TRBV11-2 and TRBJ1-1, the complete variable domain reads EAGVAQSPRYKIIEKRQSVAFWCNPISGHATLYWYQQILGQGPKLLIQFQNNGVVDDSQLPKDRFSAERLKGVDSTLKIQPAKLEDSAVYLCASTRTVNTEAFFGQGTRLTVV.

The V gene is TRBV20-1, the J gene TRBJ1-1, with D possibly TRBD1 on 6 matching bases. The CDR3 is 16 amino acids. The V end was cut by 0 bases, the J end by 4 bases, with 18 bases between. Germline CDR1 is DFQATT and CDR2 is SNEGSKA (reference sequence). The CDR3 here is CSARDLAWGGGTEAFF. CDR3 nucleotides: TGCAGTGCTAGAGATCTCGCGTGGGGGGGCGGCACTGAAGCTTTCTTT.

This chain uses TRBV4-1 with TRBJ1-3; D unresolved. Per the germline V gene, CDR1 is MGHRA and CDR2 is YSYEKL. V was clipped by 1 base and J by 4 bases, with 11 bases between them. CDR3 size: 15 residues. Here the CDR3 reads CASSQVDGVGNTIYF. The CDR3 region has the DNA TGCGCCAGCAGCCAAGTAGACGGCGTCGGAAACACCATATATTTT.

The chain carries TRBV7-3 and TRBJ1-1; no clear D. The V end was cut by 1 base, the J end by 4 bases, with 10 bases between. The CDR3 extends over 14 amino acids. CDR1 is SGHTA and CDR2 is FQGTGA in the germline V gene. The DNA of the CDR3 is TGTGCCAGCAGCTTAAATCCGGGGAGCACTGAAGCTTTCTTT. Translation: CASSLNPGSTEAFF.

The V gene is TRBV5-5, the J gene TRBJ2-3; TRBD2 aligns across 7 bases. Germline lookup yields CDR1 SGHKS and CDR2 YYEKEE (reference sequence). The length of the CDR3 is 16 residues. Trimming at V came to 2 bases and at J to 1 base, leaving 7 bases not matched to a gene. CDR3 residues: CASSLLVAGGTDTQYF. The CDR3 nucleotides are TGTGCCAGCAGCTTACTAGTAGCGGGTGGCACAGATACGCAGTATTTT.

Only a few counts were recorded for this clonotype. V is TRBV20-1 and J is TRBJ1-6; D is unresolved. V was shortened by 0 bases and J by 6 bases, with 21 bases between the two germline ends. Germline V CDR1 and CDR2: DFQATT, SNEGSKA (reference sequence). This CDR3 comprises 18 residues. For the CDR3, the DNA is TGCAGTGCTAGAGAACGTTCGTGGGGTGGAGTTACTAATTCACCCCTCCACTTT. Protein sequence: CSARERSWGGVTNSPLHF.

V and J are TRBV5-5 and TRBJ1-5, with TRBD1 matching over 9 bases. CDR3 length: 16 amino acids. Germline V CDR1 and CDR2: SGHKS, YYEKEE (reference sequence). The V segment lost 4 bases and the J segment 6 bases; nucleotides outside the gene matches: 11. CDR3 loop: CASSPTGTGHSQPQHF. In nucleotides, the CDR3 is TGTGCCAGCAGCCCCACCGGGACAGGGCACAGTCAGCCCCAGCATTTT.

The chain has TRBV12-3 or TRBV12-4 and TRBJ2-1; 9 bases map to TRBD2. J lost 7 bases, V lost 3 bases, and 10 bases had no gene match. The CDR3 is 16 residues long. The CDR3 is CASSFPTAGGSNEQFF. The CDR3 DNA is TGTGCCAGCAGTTTCCCCACAGCGGGGGGAAGTAATGAGCAGTTCTTC.

The chain has TRBV5-1 and TRBJ2-7; 8 nucleotides match TRBD1. The germline V gene encodes CDR1 SGHRS and CDR2 YFSETQ. The V and J ends lost 6 bases and 0 bases, in that order; junction bases with no gene match: 8. This CDR3 spans 15 amino acids. CDR3 loop: CASKRTGKGSYEQYF. In DNA, the CDR3 is TGCGCCAGCAAGAGGACAGGGAAGGGCTCCTACGAGCAGTACTTC.

As regards this clonotype: At one end, the junction sequence differs from germline, possibly due to a read error. The gene calls are TRBV4-3 and TRBJ2-1; D ambiguous. CDR3 size: 15 residues. Germline CDR1 and CDR2: LGHNA and YSLEER. CDR3 in amino acids: CASSQAGSSYNEQLF. The CDR3 nucleotides are TGCGCCAGCAGCCAGGCCGGAAGCTCCTACAATGAGCAGCTCTTC.

At least ten counts were recorded for this clonotype. The rearrangement joins TRBV7-9 to TRBJ2-3, with D hard to call. This CDR3 is 11 amino acids long. Germline V lookup: CDR1 SEHNR, CDR2 FQNEAQ (reference sequence). V was cut by 0 bases and J by 5 bases, with 0 bases left in between. CDR3 DNA sequence: TGTGCCAGCAGCTTAGCAGATACGCAGTATTTT. Translated, it gives CASSLADTQYF. Full variable domain (outside the CDR3, taken from reference TRBV7-9 and TRBJ2-3): DTGVSQNPRHKITKRGQNVTFRCDPISEHNRLYWYRQTLGQGPEFLTYFQNEAQLEKSRLLSDRFSAERPKGSFSTLEIQRTEQGDSAMYLCASSLADTQYFGPGTRLTVL.

The V gene is TRBV12-3 or TRBV12-4, the J gene TRBJ1-5, with 7 bases aligning to TRBD1. This CDR3 has 15 amino acids. V lost 5 bases to trimming and J lost 7 bases; unmatched junction nucleotides: 11. CDR3 residues: CASSPGGRGWQPQHF. CDR3 in DNA: TGTGCCAGCAGTCCTGGCGGCAGGGGGTGGCAGCCCCAGCATTTT.

A single count supports this clonotype. The chain links TRBV7-9 to TRBJ1-2; 8 positions agree with TRBD1. The CDR3 has 15 amino acids. Germline loops: CDR1 SEHNR, CDR2 FQNEAQ (reference sequence). V lost 7 bases, J lost 8 bases, and 15 bases stayed unmatched. This CDR3 reads CASINLTGVIGGYTF. The DNA for the CDR3 is TGTGCCAGCATCAACCTGACAGGGGTGATCGGCGGCTACACCTTC.

This chain's CDR3 is CAWSGGASQPQHF. For the CDR3, the DNA is TGTGCCTGGAGTGGTGGGGCGAGTCAGCCCCAGCATTTT. The chain links TRBV30 to TRBJ1-5; a possible D gene is TRBD1 (5 bases). Deletions cut 1 base from V and 6 bases from J, with 10 bases between. Germline CDR1 GTSNPN, CDR2 SVGIG (reference sequence). The CDR3 totals 13 residues.

This chain connects TRBV20-1 to TRBJ1-1; TRBD1 matches at 7 bases. CDR1 is DFQATT and CDR2 is SNEGSKA in the germline V gene (reference sequence). The length of the CDR3 is 12 residues. V lost 6 bases and J lost 11; bases outside the gene matches: 12. Here the CDR3 reads CSAAGTAHEAFF. The DNA of the CDR3 is TGCAGTGCAGCCGGGACAGCCCACGAGGCTTTCTTT.

The CDR3 DNA reads TGCAGTGCTAGAGATGTGGGGGCGACCTATGGCTACACCTTC. Translating gives CSARDVGATYGYTF. V and J are TRBV20-1 and TRBJ1-2, with D possibly being TRBD1 (6 bases). The CDR3 is made up of 14 amino acids. V shed 0 bases and J shed 4 bases, with 12 bases lying between them. Germline V gene lookup returns CDR1 DFQATT and CDR2 SNEGSKA (reference sequence).

This sequence joins TRBV28 and TRBJ2-1, with D maybe TRBD1 (6 bases). Germline values: CDR1 MDHEN, CDR2 SYDVKM. V was pared by 3 bases and J by 8 bases, with 17 bases between. CDR3 size: 15 residues. The CDR3, as DNA: TGTGCCAGCAGTTTGGGGGCAGGATCTTCCGATGAGCAGTTCTTC. It specifies CASSLGAGSSDEQFF.

This chain uses TRBV24-1 with TRBJ1-5; D gene uncertain. The V end was cut by 5 bases, the J end by 1 base, with 14 bases between. The CDR3 is made up of 16 amino acids. Per the germline V gene, CDR1 is KGHDR and CDR2 is SFDVKD. The CDR3 DNA sequence: TGTGCCACCAGTGGCGGACTGGGCGGAAGCAATCAGCCCCAGCATTTT. Its protein is CATSGGLGGSNQPQHF.

This clonotype came up a few times. The chain joins TRBV6-2 or TRBV6-3 to TRBJ1-5, with TRBD1 matching 8 bases. This CDR3 has 15 residues. After removal of 6 bases from V and 3 bases from J, the junction contained 7 bases not matched to a gene. CDR1 is MNHEY, CDR2 SVGEGT, per germline. CDR3 loop: CASRRWDRTNQPQHF. CDR3 nucleotides: TGTGCCAGCAGGCGGTGGGACAGGACCAATCAGCCCCAGCATTTT.

The chain carries TRBV24-1 and TRBJ1-1; D is unresolved. V lost 1 base to trimming and J lost 2 bases, with 4 bases between them. The CDR3 runs 13 residues. Per the germline V gene, CDR1 is KGHDR and CDR2 is SFDVKD. As DNA, the CDR3 is TGTGCCACCAGTGATTTTGGAAACACTGAAGCTTTCTTT. Encoded protein: CATSDFGNTEAFF.

The CDR3 loop reads CASSRGEGTGNTIYF. The CDR3 DNA follows: TGTGCCAGCAGCAGAGGGGAGGGGACTGGAAACACCATATATTTT. The chain couples TRBV9 to TRBJ1-3; tentative D call: TRBD1 (5 bases). Germline loops: CDR1 SGDLS, CDR2 YYNGEE. V was pared by 4 bases and J by 2 bases, with 13 bases between. CDR3 length equals 15 residues.

This clonotype was counted once. CDR3 residues: CSAPTGVYQETQYF. The CDR3 DNA reads TGCAGCGCACCGACAGGGGTGTACCAAGAGACCCAGTACTTC. This chain connects TRBV29-1 to TRBJ2-5, with TRBD1 matching 8 bases. Germline trimming cut 7 bases from V and 0 bases from J; bases unmatched to any gene: 7. Germline values: CDR1 SQVTM, CDR2 ANQGSEA. The CDR3 extends over 14 amino acids.

The chain couples TRBV12-3 or TRBV12-4 to TRBJ1-6; 9 nucleotides line up with TRBD1. The CDR3 runs to 15 residues. The V segment lost 4 bases and the J segment 10 bases; nucleotides outside the gene matches: 8. The CDR3 sequence is CASSSETGGRSPLHF. The CDR3 nucleotides read TGTGCCAGCAGTTCAGAGACAGGGGGAAGGTCACCCCTCCACTTT.